What follows describes a single T cell receptor (beta chain). What it recognizes is unknown. The data were obtained in a study of graft-versus-host responses after intestinal transplantation. Study information: Multivisceral, liver-intestinal, or isolated intestinal transplants were received by the recipients. Induction using anti-thymocyte globulin, followed by tacrolimus and steroids for 2 to 4 years, was given to all recipients. Findings and limits, study-wide: In patients with graft-donor T cell macrochimerism, allograft graft-versus-host to host-versus-graft clonal ratios were high. GvH clones appeared in recipient marrow, some first in ileum or blood.

TCRdb's table, derived via immunoSEQ multiplex PCR, lists solely in-frame clones and lacks some. Among 84,000 or so clones listed, 92% were seen once. Looked up from germline, CDR1 is MDHEN and CDR2 is SYDVKM. With 8 bases clipped from V and 13 bases from J, the junction kept 9 bases outside the gene matches. There are 12 residues in the CDR3. V gene TRBV28 combines with J gene TRBJ1-4, with 8 bases lining up with TRBD1. Sequenced material: unstimulated CD4+ T cells sorted from spleen or lymph node cells, taken before intestinal transplant. The clonotype originates from a human donor who received an intestinal transplant. CDR3 sequence: CASGLQGGRLFF. The CDR3 DNA reads as TGTGCCAGCGGATTACAGGGGGGGAGACTGTTTTTT.